The 30 T cell receptor beta chains reported below all come from one sample, sequenced in a study of cytomegalovirus exposure and HLA in healthy donors. Primers included in the PCR were 60 Vbeta and 13 Jbeta primers. Repertoires were generated with immunoSEQ multiplex PCR, while TCRdb's copy carries only in-frame clones and drops some. The sample has 65,000 to 85,000 clones; roughly 85% are singletons. The sequencing sample was made of PBMCs. Receptor source: a woman in her twenties or thirties in good health and CMV-seronegative.

This chain links TRBV19 with TRBJ1-5; D remains unclear. In germline, CDR1 is LNHDA, CDR2 SQIVND (reference sequence). This CDR3 region has 15 residues. Trimming cost V 3 bases and J 5 bases, with 14 bases left between them. The CDR3 loop reads CASSILEKLYQPQHF. The DNA for the CDR3 is TGTGCCAGTAGTATTCTCGAGAAACTCTATCAGCCCCAGCATTTT.

The rearrangement uses TRBV19 and TRBJ2-1; 12 nucleotides line up with TRBD2. The germline V gene has CDR1 LNHDA and CDR2 SQIVND (reference sequence). V trimming: 3 bases; J trimming: 4 bases; junction bases outside the gene matches: 7. The CDR3 covers 17 residues. The CDR3 DNA follows: TGTGCCAGTAGTATTACTAGCGGGAGGCACCGTTACAATGAGCAGTTCTTC. Residues: CASSITSGRHRYNEQFF.

This clone was observed a single time. The rearrangement joins TRBV6-1 to TRBJ2-3; D unclear. Per germline, CDR1 MNHNS and CDR2 SASEGT. The CDR3 is 14 residues long. V shed 6 bases and J shed 0 bases, with 10 bases lying between them. As DNA, the CDR3 is TGTGCCAGCAGACCGGTCTATAGCACAGATACGCAGTATTTT. Translating gives CASRPVYSTDTQYF.

V is TRBV21-1 and J is TRBJ2-2; the D call TRBD1 from the table was never checked on the DNA. TRBV21-1 represents a pseudogene. This CDR3 region has 14 residues. DNA for the CDR3: TGTGCCAGCAGAGGACAGGGAAACGGCGGGGAGCTGTTTTTT. Amino acids: CASRGQGNGGELFF.

This chain joins TRBV9 and TRBJ1-1, with 7 bases lining up with TRBD1. Germline V gene lookup returns CDR1 SGDLS and CDR2 YYNGEE. V shed 3 bases, J shed 7 bases, and the junction held 3 bases outside the gene matches. The CDR3 runs 12 residues. The CDR3 bases are TGTGCCAGCAGCGAACAGGGGAATGAAGCTTTCTTT. Its translation: CASSEQGNEAFF.

The chain carries TRBV28 and TRBJ2-7; perhaps TRBD1 as D (6 bases). Germline CDR1 and CDR2: MDHEN and SYDVKM. V was cut by 7 bases and J by 2 bases, with 15 bases left in between. The CDR3 consists of 14 residues. The DNA of the CDR3 is TGTGCCAGCACCTCGGCTGGGGGCACCTACGAGCAGTACTTC. Amino acids: CASTSAGGTYEQYF.

The genes are TRBV19 and TRBJ1-5; D remains ambiguous. Germline CDR1 is LNHDA and CDR2 is SQIVND (reference sequence). Trimming removed 3 bases at V and 7 bases at J, with 7 bases between. The CDR3 covers 12 residues. The CDR3 spells CASSIERQPQHF. DNA for the CDR3: TGTGCCAGTAGTATTGAACGGCAGCCCCAGCATTTT.

The chain joins TRBV6-5 to TRBJ2-5; no clear D gene. With the DNA end fitting TRBJ2-7 better, the J assignment may be wrong. Germline CDR1 MNHEY, CDR2 SVGAGI. The CDR3 runs to 12 residues. The CDR3: CASSSGAYEQYF. CDR3 nucleotide sequence: TGTGCCAGCAGCTCCGGTGCCTACGAGCAGTACTTC.

The rearrangement joins TRBV29-1 to TRBJ1-4, with 9 bases identical to TRBD1. V shed 8 bases, J shed 11 bases, and the junction held 9 bases outside the gene matches. This CDR3 comprises 12 residues. Germline CDR1 SQVTM, CDR2 ANQGSEA. The CDR3 region has the DNA TGCAGCCCCAGGGACAGGGAGAGGAAACTGTTTTTT. This codes for CSPRDRERKLFF.

The chain employs TRBV19 and TRBJ1-5; 8 bases map to TRBD1. Germline CDR1 is LNHDA and CDR2 is SQIVND (reference sequence). Trimming at V came to 5 bases and at J to 0 bases, leaving 9 bases not matched to a gene. The CDR3 is 17 residues long. This chain's CDR3 is CASSPEGQGASNQPQHF. Here the CDR3 DNA reads TGTGCCAGTAGTCCTGAGGGGCAGGGGGCTAGCAATCAGCCCCAGCATTTT.

V gene TRBV30 combines with J gene TRBJ2-2, with 8 positions matching TRBD1. J was trimmed by 5 bases and V by 3 bases; bases with no gene match: 5. The CDR3 contains 14 residues. Germline V gives CDR1 GTSNPN, CDR2 SVGIG (reference sequence). The CDR3 is CAWRDRGRTGELFF. CDR3 sequence (DNA): TGTGCCTGGAGAGACAGGGGTCGAACCGGGGAGCTGTTTTTT.

The V call is TRBV5-1, the J call TRBJ2-7; 8 nucleotides align to TRBD2. This CDR3 contains 15 residues. Germline assignment: CDR1 SGHRS and CDR2 YFSETQ. V lost 0 bases to trimming and J lost 3 bases; unmatched junction nucleotides: 5. The DNA for the CDR3 is TGCGCCAGCAGCTTGGGGACTAGCCGCCGCTACGAGCAGTACTTC. Translation: CASSLGTSRRYEQYF.

The chain combines TRBV6-1 with TRBJ2-7, with TRBD1 identical over 10 bases. The germline CDR1 and CDR2 sequences are MNHNS and SASEGT. The CDR3 has 14 residues. V trimming: 7 bases; J trimming: 5 bases; junction bases outside the gene matches: 8. CDR3 protein: CASTPDRGRDEQYF. CDR3 sequence (DNA): TGTGCCAGCACCCCCGACAGGGGGCGCGACGAGCAGTACTTC.

The chain uses TRBV9 and TRBJ2-2, with a possible D match to TRBD2 (6 bases). V was shortened by 2 bases and J by 1 base, with 15 bases between the two germline ends. Germline CDR1 SGDLS, CDR2 YYNGEE. The CDR3 has 17 residues. CDR3 nucleotide sequence: TGTGCCAGCAGCGTCAACCTTGGGACTTTGAACACCGGGGAGCTGTTTTTT. It encodes CASSVNLGTLNTGELFF. Variable domain in full (rest from reference TRBV9 and TRBJ2-2): DSGVTQTPKHLITATGQRVTLRCSPRSGDLSVYWYQQSLDQGLQFLIQYYNGEERAKGNILERFSAQQFPDLHSELNLSSLELGDSALYFCASSVNLGTLNTGELFFGEGSRLTVL.

The chain is built from TRBV7-3 and TRBJ2-3; tentatively, D is TRBD1 (6 bases). V was cut by 5 bases and J by 1 base, with 16 bases left in between. The CDR3 runs 16 residues. In germline, CDR1 is SGHTA, CDR2 FQGTGA. The CDR3 spells CASSLNRDTGTDTQYF. In DNA form, the CDR3 reads TGTGCCAGCAGCCTCAACCGGGACACGGGCACAGATACGCAGTATTTT.

This clone occurred once. V and J are TRBV10-3 and TRBJ1-3; maybe TRBD1 (6 bases). The length of the CDR3 is 14 residues. The germline V gene encodes CDR1 ENHRY and CDR2 SYGVKD. Trimming took 0 bases from V and 8 from J, leaving 11 bases between them. DNA for the CDR3: TGTGCCATCAGTGAGTCGACAGGCCCTGACACCATATATTTT. Its protein product is CAISESTGPDTIYF.

The rearrangement uses TRBV10-1 and TRBJ2-5, with 12 bases that match TRBD2. The J call may be mistaken, given a closer DNA end match to TRBJ2-7. CDR3 length: 17 residues. Per germline, CDR1 WNHNN and CDR2 SYGVQD (reference sequence). The CDR3 region is CASSESPLAGGPYEQYF. The CDR3 DNA follows: TGCGCCAGCAGTGAGTCCCCCCTAGCGGGAGGGCCCTACGAGCAGTACTTC.

The chain uses TRBV5-6 and TRBJ2-7; TRBD1 matches 9 bases. The germline gives CDR1 SGHDT, CDR2 YYEEEE. The CDR3 is 14 amino acids. With V trimmed by 3 bases and J by 6 bases, 7 bases remained unmatched. CDR3 bases: TGTGCCAGCAGCTGGAGGACAGGGGCGGTCGAGCAGTACTTC. It yields the protein CASSWRTGAVEQYF.

V and J are TRBV5-1 and TRBJ2-2, with 12 positions matching TRBD2. CDR1 and CDR2 (germline): SGHRS, YFSETQ. Trimming removed 2 bases from V and 5 bases from J; junction bases left unmatched: 4. The CDR3 is 16 amino acids. As DNA, the CDR3 is TGCGCCAGCAGCTTAGCACTAGCGGGAGGAACCGGGGAGCTGTTTTTT. It codes for CASSLALAGGTGELFF.

This chain links TRBV4-3 with TRBJ2-1; TRBD2 aligns across 9 bases. Germline lookup yields CDR1 LGHNA and CDR2 YSLEER. Trimming at V came to 0 bases and at J to 1 base, leaving 13 bases not matched to a gene. The CDR3 loop spans 20 amino acids. CDR3 nucleotides: TGCGCCAGCAGCCAAGAGGGTGTGGGCGGGAGGGCGGTTTCCTACAATGAGCAGTTCTTC. Translation gives CASSQEGVGGRAVSYNEQFF.

This clone was seen once. The rearrangement joins TRBV6-1 to TRBJ1-5, with 10 bases matching TRBD1. V gave up 9 bases and J gave up 6 bases; unmatched junction bases: 5. The V gene's germline CDR1 is MNHNS and CDR2 SASEGT. The CDR3 spans 13 residues. CDR3 nucleotide sequence: TGTGCCAGTAGACAGGGGGCCGTTCAGCCCCAGCATTTT. Translating gives CASRQGAVQPQHF.

This clone showed up just a few times. The chain links TRBV4-2 to TRBJ2-7; the match to TRBD1 covers 9 bases. Per germline, CDR1 LGHNA and CDR2 YNFKEQ. The CDR3 extends over 13 amino acids. Trimming took 6 bases from V and 5 from J; bases not matched to a gene: 5. The CDR3 here is CASRRTGADEQYF. The CDR3 DNA reads as TGTGCCAGCAGACGGACAGGGGCGGACGAGCAGTACTTC.

The genes are TRBV19 and TRBJ2-6; possible D gene TRBD2, 6 bases. The CDR3 sequence is 16 residues long. Germline CDR1 LNHDA, CDR2 SQIVND (reference sequence). The germline V and J ends were trimmed by 6 bases and 0 bases, with 12 bases remaining between them. The CDR3 DNA is TGTGCCAGTAGGAGGGACTCAAGCTCTGGGGCCAACGTCCTGACTTTC. It specifies CASRRDSSSGANVLTF. Looking up the rest from reference TRBV19 and TRBJ2-6 gives the full variable domain: DGGITQSPKYLFRKEGQNVTLSCEQNLNHDAMYWYRQDPGQGLRLIYYSQIVNDFQKGDIAEGYSVSREKKESFPLTVTSAQKNPTAFYLCASRRDSSSGANVLTFGAGSRLTVL.

The chain carries TRBV7-2 and TRBJ2-1, with TRBD2 matching over 7 bases. The CDR3 covers 16 residues. Trimming removed 2 bases from V and 2 bases from J; junction bases left unmatched: 6. Germline CDR1 SGHTA, CDR2 FQGNSA. This CDR3 reads CASSLLAETTYNEQFF. CDR3 nucleotides: TGTGCCAGCAGCTTACTAGCGGAGACTACCTACAATGAGCAGTTCTTC.

The chain couples TRBV19 to TRBJ2-7; a weak D match, TRBD1 (5 bases). Trimming pared 0 bases from V and 0 bases from J, leaving 9 bases between. This CDR3 is built from 15 residues. CDR1 LNHDA and CDR2 SQIVND come from the germline V gene (reference sequence). The CDR3 here is CASSIDLDSSYEQYF. The CDR3 DNA sequence: TGTGCCAGTAGTATAGATCTTGACAGCTCCTACGAGCAGTACTTC.

The V gene is TRBV28, the J gene TRBJ2-5; 10 nucleotides align to TRBD1. Germline CDR1 and CDR2: MDHEN and SYDVKM. The CDR3 extends over 16 amino acids. V was pared by 1 base and J by 2 bases, with 4 bases of the junction left unmatched. Here the CDR3 reads CASSLFTGQGQETQYF. The CDR3 nucleotides read TGTGCCAGCAGTTTATTTACGGGACAGGGGCAAGAGACCCAGTACTTC.

The V gene is TRBV6-5, the J gene TRBJ1-4; D call uncertain. The germline V and J ends were trimmed by 2 bases and 0 bases, with 7 bases remaining between them. The CDR3 consists of 15 residues. Germline V gene lookup returns CDR1 MNHEY and CDR2 SVGAGI. The DNA for the CDR3 is TGTGCCAGCAGTTACCGCGGTACAACTAATGAAAAACTGTTTTTT. Amino acid sequence: CASSYRGTTNEKLFF.

The rearrangement joins TRBV4-2 to TRBJ2-7, with D perhaps matching TRBD2 (6 bases). Germline V gives CDR1 LGHNA, CDR2 YNFKEQ. This CDR3 comprises 14 residues. V lost 0 bases and J 3 bases, leaving 9 bases between the germline ends. The CDR3 DNA is TGTGCCAGCAGCCAAGATCTGGGGGGCTACGAGCAGTACTTC. Protein sequence: CASSQDLGGYEQYF.

The chain recombines TRBV25-1 with TRBJ2-1; no firm D call. Germline values: CDR1 MGHDK, CDR2 SYGVNS. The CDR3 is made up of 14 amino acids. Trimming took 6 bases from V and 7 from J, leaving 16 bases between them. CDR3 DNA sequence: TGTGCCAGCAGGCCCCCAGGCGATAAAAATGAGCAGTTCTTC. Protein product: CASRPPGDKNEQFF.

V is TRBV28 and J is TRBJ2-3, with TRBD2 identical over 14 bases. This CDR3 contains 17 residues. V lost 4 bases, J lost 4 bases, and 7 bases stayed unmatched. Looked up from germline, CDR1 is MDHEN and CDR2 is SYDVKM. As DNA, the CDR3 is TGTGCCAGCAGTTCGGGACTAGCGGGAGTGGTCGCAGATACGCAGTATTTT. This sequence encodes CASSSGLAGVVADTQYF. The variable domain in full, completed from reference TRBV28 and TRBJ2-3, reads DVKVTQSSRYLVKRTGEKVFLECVQDMDHENMFWYRQDPGLGLRLIYFSYDVKMKEKGDIPEGYSVSREKKERFSLILESASTNQTSMYLCASSSGLAGVVADTQYFGPGTRLTVL.